This T cell receptor beta chain was captured by sequencing in a study of blood T cell repertoires in COVID-19. At the level of the study: T cells, B-cell-depleted T cells, or PBMCs provided the cDNA or gDNA that served as material.

Assay used: immunoSEQ multiplex PCR; TCRdb lists only in-frame clones, some missing. The sample contains 130,000 to 150,000 clones, 84% of which appear only once. The CDR3 covers 16 residues. V trimming: 5 bases; J trimming: 8 bases; junction bases outside the gene matches: 17. CDR1 and CDR2 from the germline V gene are SEHNR and FQNEAQ (reference sequence). The receptor was derived from a woman aged 45-65 years who had been exposed to COVID-19. The sample consisted of PBMCs or T cells enriched from blood (not recorded which). V and J are TRBV7-9 and TRBJ1-1, with 7 bases fitting TRBD1. The CDR3 region has the DNA TGTGCCAGCAGCCACCGCTCCGGGACAGCACCGTGGGAAGCTTTCTTT. It encodes CASSHRSGTAPWEAFF.